This T cell receptor beta chain derives from a study of cytotoxic CD8 clonotypes in ibrutinib-treated CLL. As for the study in general: The study included some 10 relapsed/refractory and 15 treatment-naive patients; about 17 had IGHV unmutated disease. Results showed about 25 partial and 2 complete responses; following median 68 months, about 15 remained remitted, approximately 12 advanced.

Whole-study findings and limits: Clonality increased at ibrutinib response, then returned toward baseline at progression.

A note on this clone: The antigen is unknown.

The V gene's germline CDR1 is MGHRA and CDR2 YSYEKL. V dropped 4 bases and J dropped 3; count of bases not matched to a gene: 4. This CDR3 is 15 amino acids long. Clones were sequenced by immunoSEQ multiplex PCR, and TCRdb holds only the in-frame ones, with some missing. This sample has some 130,000 clones, with 75% to 90% found just once. The clonotype was recovered from a human donor with chronic lymphocytic leukemia. The gene calls are TRBV4-1 and TRBJ2-3; TRBD2 aligns across 10 bases. The input for sequencing was PBMCs, taken after 24 months of ibrutinib treatment. As DNA, the CDR3 is TGCGCCAGCAGCCTCCTAGCGGGGGAGACAGATACGCAGTATTTT. Its protein product is CASSLLAGETDTQYF.